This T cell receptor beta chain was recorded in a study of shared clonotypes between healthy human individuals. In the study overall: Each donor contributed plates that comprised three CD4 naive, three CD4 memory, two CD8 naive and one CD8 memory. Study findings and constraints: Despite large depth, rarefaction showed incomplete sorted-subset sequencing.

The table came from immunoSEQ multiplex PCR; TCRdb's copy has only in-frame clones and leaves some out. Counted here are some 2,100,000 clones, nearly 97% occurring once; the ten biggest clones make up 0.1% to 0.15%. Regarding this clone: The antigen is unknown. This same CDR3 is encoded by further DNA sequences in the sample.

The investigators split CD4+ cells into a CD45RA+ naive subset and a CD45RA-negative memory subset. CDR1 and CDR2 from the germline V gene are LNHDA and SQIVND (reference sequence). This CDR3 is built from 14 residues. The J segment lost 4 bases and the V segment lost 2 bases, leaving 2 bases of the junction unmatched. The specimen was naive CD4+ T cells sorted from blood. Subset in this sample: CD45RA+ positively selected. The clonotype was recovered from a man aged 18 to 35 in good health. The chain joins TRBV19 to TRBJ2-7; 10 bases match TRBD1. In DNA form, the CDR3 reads TGTGCCAGTAGTATAAGGACAGGGGGTTACGAGCAGTACTTC. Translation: CASSIRTGGYEQYF.